The 14 T cell receptor beta chains in this list originate from one sample, sequenced in a study of CD8 T cells in ankylosing spondylitis. TCRdb independently ran MiXCR on the 5' RACE reads; one entry per CDR3 protein. The table includes more than 250,000 distinct CDR3 sequences, around a tenth detected once. The sample taken for sequencing was blood, either unsorted or a sorted T cell fraction (not recorded which). Receptors originate from a female donor with ankylosing spondylitis or in good health (not recorded which).

Details on this clonotype: This may come from a read error, since a much larger clone is one base off. The chain is built from TRBV20-1 and TRBJ2-2; no clear D. Germline values: CDR1 DFQATT, CDR2 SNEGSKA (reference sequence). This CDR3 is built from 13 residues. The CDR3 region has the DNA TGCAGTGCCATCGGACCGAAAACCGGGGAGCTGTTTTTT. This codes for CSAIGPKTGELFF.

This clonotype came up a few times. This CDR3 reads CASSGRDRRLAVVRYNEQFF. In DNA form, the CDR3 reads TGTGCCAGCAGCGGACGGGACAGAAGACTAGCGGTTGTGAGGTACAATGAGCAGTTCTTC. The chain couples TRBV11-2 to TRBJ2-1; 9 bases map to TRBD2. Trimming took 5 bases from V and 4 from J; bases not matched to a gene: 21. This CDR3 contains 20 residues. Germline-derived CDR1 and CDR2 are SGHAT and FQNNGV.

This clonotype was found many times. The chain recombines TRBV19 with TRBJ1-5; 10 nucleotides match TRBD1. The CDR3 length is 17 residues. Trimming took 3 bases from V and 3 from J; bases not matched to a gene: 8. Per germline, CDR1 LNHDA and CDR2 SQIVND (reference sequence). The CDR3 loop is CASSIRLGQGYNQPQHF. Here the CDR3 DNA reads TGTGCCAGTAGTATTAGGTTGGGACAGGGGTACAATCAGCCCCAGCATTTT.

This clonotype was counted ten times or more. The V gene is TRBV12-3 or TRBV12-4, the J gene TRBJ2-1, with D possibly TRBD2 on 5 matching bases. The germline V and J ends were trimmed by 11 bases and 0 bases, with 11 bases remaining between them. CDR3 length: 13 residues. The CDR3 sequence: CASRVSSYNEQFF. The CDR3 DNA follows: TGTGCCTCGCGGGTTAGCTCCTACAATGAGCAGTTCTTC.

Many counts were recorded for this clonotype. V gene TRBV20-1 combines with J gene TRBJ2-7, with 8 bases that match TRBD2. The CDR3 sequence is 14 residues long. CDR1 DFQATT and CDR2 SNEGSKA come from the germline V gene (reference sequence). Trimming removed 5 bases from V and 3 bases from J; junction bases left unmatched: 9. CDR3 nucleotides: TGCAGTGCTCTCTTTAGCGGGGACCGCTACGAGCAGTACTTC. As protein: CSALFSGDRYEQYF.

This clonotype came up many times. The rearrangement joins TRBV6-2 or TRBV6-3 to TRBJ2-6; no clear D gene. Germline lookup yields CDR1 MNHEY and CDR2 SVGEGT. Trimming left V 6 bases short and J 4 bases short, with 28 bases between. The CDR3 covers 20 residues. CDR3 region: CASSYNLKAGVSSGANVLTF. CDR3 bases: TGTGCCAGCAGCTACAACCTGAAGGCAGGAGTGTCATCCGGGGCCAACGTCCTGACTTTC.

The chain combines TRBV20-1 with TRBJ1-3; TRBD1 might be the D (5 bases). The germline V and J ends were trimmed by 5 bases and 4 bases, with 15 bases remaining between them. Germline V gives CDR1 DFQATT, CDR2 SNEGSKA (reference sequence). This CDR3 is built from 14 residues. CDR3 amino acids: CSARAGTGGNTIYF. The CDR3 region has the DNA TGCAGTGCTCGAGCCGGGACTGGAGGAAACACCATATATTTT.

This CDR3 is CASSNTGLGTEAFF. CDR3 in DNA: TGTGCCAGCAGTAATACAGGTTTGGGCACTGAAGCTTTCTTT. V gene TRBV12-3 or TRBV12-4 combines with J gene TRBJ1-1; TRBD1 is a possible D gene (5 bases). This CDR3 has 14 residues. Deletions cut 5 bases from V and 4 bases from J, with 14 bases between.

This clonotype was recorded at least ten times. This sequence joins TRBV27 and TRBJ1-6; unclear D gene. Per the germline V gene, CDR1 is MNHEY and CDR2 is SMNVEV (reference sequence). V lost 2 bases to trimming and J lost 6 bases, with 8 bases between them. This CDR3 has 14 residues. The CDR3: CASSLTGGNSPLHF. Written as DNA, the CDR3 is TGTGCCAGCAGTTTAACGGGAGGTAATTCACCCCTCCACTTT.

Details on this clonotype: Relative to the germline gene, one junction end is altered; a read error may explain this. The chain employs TRBV7-7 and TRBJ2-2; D is undetermined. The germline CDR1 and CDR2 sequences are SSHAT and FNYEAQ (reference sequence). This CDR3 contains 14 residues. CDR3 nucleotides: TGTGCTAGCAGCTTTTTAGCGAACACCGGGGAGCTGTTTTTT. Protein: CASSFLANTGELFF. The full variable domain, with the rest looked up from reference TRBV7-7 and TRBJ2-2, is GAGVSQSPRYKVTKRGQDVTLRCDPISSHATLYWYQQALGQGPEFLTYFNYEAQPDKSGLPSDRFSAERPEGSISTLTIQRTEQRDSAMYRCASSFLANTGELFFGEGSRLTVL.

About this clonotype: This may be a read error, as it is one base from a much larger clone. This chain links TRBV5-1 with TRBJ2-1; D gene unclear. Germline assignment: CDR1 SGHRS and CDR2 YFSETQ. There are 15 residues in the CDR3. The DNA for the CDR3 is TGCGACAGCAGCTTGGACCGGGTTCCCAACAATGAGCAGTTCTTC. It codes for CDSSLDRVPNNEQFF.

This clonotype was found many times. The rearrangement joins TRBV12-3 or TRBV12-4 to TRBJ1-2; D uncertain. Trimming pared 6 bases from V and 4 bases from J, leaving 15 bases between. The CDR3 consists of 14 residues. In DNA form, the CDR3 reads TGTGCCAGCAGCCCGAGCGTCACGGTCTATGGCTACACCTTC. Encoded protein: CASSPSVTVYGYTF.

This clonotype was picked up many times. The chain has TRBV12-3 or TRBV12-4 and TRBJ1-1; the D gene is possibly TRBD1 (5 bases). The germline V and J ends were trimmed by 3 bases and 6 bases, with 23 bases remaining between them. The CDR3 runs 17 residues. Here the CDR3 DNA reads TGTGCCAGCAGTTTGAGAAGGGGTTTCGGTGATAACCCTGAAGCTTTCTTT. It yields the protein CASSLRRGFGDNPEAFF.

DNA of the CDR3: TGCAGTGCTCTGGGGGCTAAGGGCAATCAGCCCCAGCATTTT. This codes for CSALGAKGNQPQHF. The chain carries TRBV20-1 and TRBJ1-5; TRBD1 might be the D (6 bases). V lost 5 bases and J 2 bases, leaving 13 bases between the germline ends. Germline loops: CDR1 DFQATT, CDR2 SNEGSKA (reference sequence). The CDR3 is made up of 14 amino acids.